The source of this T cell receptor (beta chain) is a study of T-cell reconstitution after alpha-beta-depleted transplantation in children. V lost 6 bases and J 0 bases, leaving 14 bases between the germline ends. There are 14 residues in the CDR3. Germline-derived CDR1 and CDR2 are DFQATT and SNEGSKA (reference sequence). A TCRbeta library incorporating unique molecular identifiers was prepared. TCRdb analysed the PCR reads with MiXCR anew, one entry per CDR3 protein. Of 150,000 to 200,000 distinct CDR3 sequences listed, roughly 7.5% are singletons. This clonotype was found many times. Here the sequenced sample was PBMCs from the stem cell graft donor, taken from the stem cell graft. The sequence came from a human donor who donated a stem cell graft to a child with Wiskott-Aldrich syndrome. V is TRBV20-1 and J is TRBJ1-2, with TRBD1 as a possible D gene (5 bases). The CDR3 reads CSAKGAPANYGYTF. Here the CDR3 DNA reads TGCAGTGCGAAAGGGGCACCGGCTAACTATGGCTACACCTTC.